In its sample, the clone carrying this TCR beta chain was seen many times. Antigen unknown. These data originate in a study of blood T cells in healthy people across ages. The authors isolated at least 6 million PBMCs per sample. V lost 7 bases, J lost 0 bases, and 9 bases stayed unmatched. This CDR3 contains 14 residues. Germline values: CDR1 SQVTM, CDR2 ANQGSEA. Together with a sample-barcoded 5' primer, a J-beta primer mix was included in a second PCR lasting 7 to 11 cycles. One entry per CDR3 protein results from TCRdb running MiXCR on the 5' RACE reads. Of some 1.4 million distinct CDR3 sequences listed, around two fifths are singletons. Whole-study results and caveats: PBMCs were not sorted, which prevented a conclusive comparison of naive versus antigen-experienced cells. Age brought a roughly linear fall in TCR beta diversity measured per million T cells. From one million sequenced T cells, diversity estimates were lower bounds.

This clonotype originated in a woman aged 18-30 years in good health. The V call is TRBV29-1, the J call TRBJ2-7; 7 bases fit TRBD1. What was sequenced was blood. Here the CDR3 reads CSASDRVSSYEQYF. CDR3 in DNA: TGCAGCGCATCCGACAGGGTGAGCTCCTACGAGCAGTACTTC.